The rows below give T cell receptor beta chains drawn from one sample of a study of post-analysis software for immune sequencing data. Each CDR3 protein gets one entry after TCRdb re-called the PCR reads with MiXCR. The data show 800,000 to 950,000 distinct CDR3 sequences, with under 70% seen just once and over 4% held by the top ten. The sequencing sample was made of blood. These receptor sequences come from a girl between 5 and 17 years old with multiple sclerosis. Each CDR3 is given with its conserved first and last residue. The order of the fields is J gene, V gene, CDR3 protein.

>TRBJ2-1|TRBV5-1
CASSHRVLSSYNEQFF
>TRBJ2-7|TRBV6-5
CASSYLVVGQLEEQYF
>NA|TRBV9
CASSVTSFETQYF
>TRBJ2-7|TRBV6-6
CASSYWDLTPYEQYF
>TRBJ2-7|TRBV29-1
CSVATRSTYEQYF
>TRBJ2-1|TRBV5-1
CASSPSGPGYSEQFF
>TRBJ2-4|TRBV7-3
CASSKARGSNEQYF
>TRBJ1-2|TRBV7-2
CASSLTRGDGYTF
>TRBJ2-3|TRBV3-1
CASSQGRTQDTQYF
>TRBJ1-1|TRBV20-1
CSAGREAFF
>TRBJ2-3|TRBV7-2
CASSAVWRTSGSTDTQYF
>TRBJ1-2|TRBV12-3/TRBV12-4
CASTLRHLAGEGYTF
>TRBJ1-2|TRBV7-2
CASSPSRTDNYGYTF
>TRBJ2-3|TRBV27
CASSSRITGGGTDTQYF
>TRBJ2-1|TRBV14
CASSQGSYEQFF
>TRBJ2-1|TRBV18
CASSPPVAETDNEQFF
>TRBJ2-3|TRBV10-3
CAISEGTSDTQYF
>TRBJ1-1|TRBV29-1
CSVDNAGGTGAFF
>TRBJ2-1|TRBV12-3/TRBV12-4
CASSLTGAQTEQFF
>TRBJ2-1|TRBV4-2
CASSQDFREQFF
>TRBJ2-7|TRBV12-3/TRBV12-4
CASSASGRYYEQYF
>TRBJ2-5|TRBV9
CASSSSGPETQYF
>TRBJ1-2|TRBV20-1
CSATLQGAGDYGYTF
>TRBJ1-2|TRBV29-1
CSVVHRAYGYTF
>TRBJ2-5|TRBV20-1
CSARVPDWETQYF
>TRBJ1-2|TRBV29-1
CSVEVGGWDGYTF
>TRBJ2-5|TRBV20-1
CSASPGQGAGETQYF
>TRBJ2-3|TRBV10-3
CAIRDNTDTQYF
>TRBJ2-3|TRBV7-6
CASSLSGGGVSTDTQYF
>TRBJ1-4|TRBV5-1
CASSGQGGATNEKLFF
>TRBJ1-2|TRBV29-1
CNVDLTGGKNYGYTF
>TRBJ2-5|TRBV30
CAWTTRETQYF
>TRBJ2-2|TRBV12-3/TRBV12-4
CASSPRGWSGELFF
>TRBJ1-2|TRBV6-6
CASNDPGGTLYGYTF
>TRBJ1-2|TRBV20-1
CSGGMGAEADGYTF
>TRBJ2-1|TRBV18
CASSPPRLADYNEQFF
>TRBJ2-1|TRBV7-9
CASSLSPGGSYNEQFF
>TRBJ2-1|TRBV12-3/TRBV12-4
CASRAQTQNNEQFF
>TRBJ1-2|TRBV15
CATSRARDTNYGYTF
>TRBJ2-7|TRBV10-3
CAIGSSYEQYF
>TRBJ1-2|TRBV6-4
CASSEDEGSYTF
>TRBJ2-7|TRBV5-1
CASSLRSSPSYEQYF
>TRBJ2-7|TRBV29-1
CSVGAGLPPSYEQYF
>TRBJ2-7|TRBV5-1
CASSSDRVYEQYF
>TRBJ2-6|TRBV7-2
CASSLRPGGGANVLTF
>NA|TRBV11-1
CASSLASPQREGPQAKNIQYF